This TCR beta chain stems from a study of T-cell memory formation after mild COVID-19. On the study more broadly: Clusters were largely donor specific.

Findings and limits, study-wide: Some clones that responded turned up in pre-infection memory, which suggests that cross-reactive memory joined in.

This clonotype has a handful of counts. What it binds is unknown. A single record per CDR3 protein comes from TCRdb applying MiXCR to the 5' RACE reads. The sample lists about 620,000 distinct CDR3 sequences; more than 15% were seen once. V dropped 1 base and J dropped 4 bases, with 10 bases sitting between them. Looked up from germline, CDR1 is DFQATT and CDR2 is SNEGSKA (reference sequence). This CDR3 spans 13 amino acids. This receptor was identified in an adult woman who had mild COVID-19 (a few samples of this study predate the infection). Cell type and time point are not known. Sequenced input: PBMCs or a T cell subset sorted from them (not recorded which). The chain employs TRBV20-1 and TRBJ1-2; the D is unclear. CDR3 amino acids: CSARGGSIYGYTF. The CDR3 region has the DNA TGCAGTGCTAGAGGCGGGAGTATCTATGGCTACACCTTC.